A selection of T cell receptor beta chains follows, all from one sample in a study of blood T cell repertoires in COVID-19. Using immunoSEQ multiplex PCR, the repertoire was profiled, and TCRdb retains in-frame clones only, with some absent. There are more than 95,000 clones in the sample; 70% to 90% occur only once, and roughly 4% lies in the top ten. The sample taken for sequencing was peripheral blood. The receptors here all came from a woman between 45 and 65 years old with acute or convalescent COVID-19. The CDR3 runs from the conserved cysteine through the conserved F or W. Each record gives: V gene, clone size, D gene, J gene, CDR3 protein, CDR3 DNA. D genes are given only for firm matches. The size entry is marked missing in some rows and otherwise reads once, few, many or a size class.

v_call: TRBV18; clone_size: few; d_call: TRBD2; j_call: TRBJ2-1; cdr3_aa: CASSPPFPSGGNEQFF; cdr3_nt: TGTGCCAGCTCACCACCCTTCCCTAGCGGGGGAAATGAGCAGTTCTTC
v_call: TRBV28; clone_size: NA; d_call: NA; j_call: TRBJ2-3; cdr3_aa: CASGFSGLTDTQYF; cdr3_nt: TGTGCCAGCGGCTTTAGCGGTTTGACAGATACGCAGTATTTT
v_call: TRBV5-8; clone_size: few; d_call: TRBD1; j_call: TRBJ1-5; cdr3_aa: CASSSYGQGGQPQHF; cdr3_nt: TGTGCCAGCAGCTCATATGGACAGGGGGGTCAGCCCCAGCATTTT
v_call: TRBV5-1; clone_size: NA; d_call: NA; j_call: TRBJ1-4; cdr3_aa: CASSLASGDGEKLFF; cdr3_nt: TGCGCCAGCAGCTTGGCTTCAGGGGATGGTGAAAAACTGTTTTTT
v_call: TRBV12-3/TRBV12-4; clone_size: NA; d_call: TRBD1; j_call: TRBJ2-5; cdr3_aa: CASSTTGIETQYF; cdr3_nt: TGTGCCAGCAGTACGACAGGGATAGAGACCCAGTACTTC
v_call: TRBV4-1; clone_size: NA; d_call: TRBD1; j_call: TRBJ2-1; cdr3_aa: CASSTGGRYEQFF; cdr3_nt: TGCGCCAGCAGTACAGGGGGTCGGTATGAGCAGTTCTTC
v_call: TRBV5-8; clone_size: NA; d_call: TRBD1; j_call: TRBJ1-4; cdr3_aa: CASSSRDRGTFNEKLFF; cdr3_nt: TGTGCCAGCAGCTCGAGGGACAGGGGAACCTTTAATGAAAAACTGTTTTTT
v_call: TRBV18; clone_size: NA; d_call: TRBD2; j_call: TRBJ2-5; cdr3_aa: CASSPLAGETETQYF; cdr3_nt: TGTGCCAGCTCACCATTAGCGGGGGAAACGGAGACCCAGTACTTC
v_call: TRBV7-9; clone_size: NA; d_call: TRBD2; j_call: TRBJ2-1; cdr3_aa: CASSRSGRDEQFF; cdr3_nt: TGTGCCAGCAGCCGTAGCGGGAGGGATGAGCAGTTCTTC
v_call: TRBV4-1; clone_size: NA; d_call: TRBD2; j_call: TRBJ2-7; cdr3_aa: CASSQGRLADDYEQYF; cdr3_nt: TGCGCCAGCAGCCAAGGTCGGCTAGCGGATGACTACGAGCAGTACTTC
v_call: TRBV5-1; clone_size: NA; d_call: TRBD1; j_call: TRBJ2-2; cdr3_aa: CASSLGAQGTRPGELFF; cdr3_nt: TGCGCCAGCAGCTTGGGGGCACAGGGGACCCGCCCCGGAGAGCTGTTTTTT
v_call: TRBV4-1; clone_size: few; d_call: TRBD2; j_call: TRBJ2-7; cdr3_aa: CASSQDLFGLGRYEQYF; cdr3_nt: TGCGCCAGCAGCCAAGATCTTTTCGGACTAGGGCGCTACGAGCAGTACTTC
v_call: TRBV30; clone_size: NA; d_call: NA; j_call: TRBJ2-3; cdr3_aa: CALIHPLAIEGTDTQYF; cdr3_nt: TGTGCCTTGATCCACCCCCTAGCGATTGAAGGCACAGATACGCAGTATTTT
v_call: TRBV18; clone_size: NA; d_call: TRBD1; j_call: TRBJ2-2; cdr3_aa: CASSPGQLNTGELFF; cdr3_nt: TGTGCCAGCTCACCGGGACAGTTGAACACCGGGGAGCTGTTTTTT
v_call: TRBV5-1; clone_size: NA; d_call: TRBD1; j_call: TRBJ1-4; cdr3_aa: CASSLGQGPGEKLFF; cdr3_nt: TGCGCCAGCAGCTTGGGACAGGGCCCGGGCGAAAAACTGTTTTTT
v_call: TRBV30; clone_size: NA; d_call: TRBD2; j_call: TRBJ2-2; cdr3_aa: CAWSPGGWTGELFF; cdr3_nt: TGTGCCTGGAGTCCGGGGGGGTGGACCGGGGAGCTGTTTTTT
v_call: TRBV6-1; clone_size: NA; d_call: TRBD1; j_call: TRBJ1-2; cdr3_aa: CASSELQDRADGYTF; cdr3_nt: TGTGCCAGCAGTGAACTCCAGGACAGGGCGGACGGCTACACCTTC
v_call: TRBV2; clone_size: NA; d_call: NA; j_call: TRBJ1-6; cdr3_aa: CASSDTAVLHF; cdr3_nt: TGTGCCAGCTCGGACACGGCCGTCCTCCACTTT
v_call: TRBV5-1; clone_size: NA; d_call: NA; j_call: TRBJ2-7; cdr3_aa: CASSPDGGSDEQYF; cdr3_nt: TGCGCCAGCAGCCCCGACGGGGGTTCGGACGAGCAGTACTTC
v_call: TRBV13; clone_size: few; d_call: TRBD1; j_call: TRBJ2-7; cdr3_aa: CASSRDRGRNEQYF; cdr3_nt: TGTGCCAGCAGCCGCGACAGGGGGCGCAACGAGCAGTACTTC
v_call: TRBV9; clone_size: NA; d_call: TRBD1; j_call: TRBJ2-1; cdr3_aa: CASSVGQGYNEQFF; cdr3_nt: TGTGCCAGCAGCGTAGGACAGGGCTACAATGAGCAGTTCTTC
v_call: TRBV6-5; clone_size: NA; d_call: NA; j_call: TRBJ1-1; cdr3_aa: CASSQQPNTEAFF; cdr3_nt: TGTGCCAGCAGTCAACAGCCGAACACTGAAGCTTTCTTT